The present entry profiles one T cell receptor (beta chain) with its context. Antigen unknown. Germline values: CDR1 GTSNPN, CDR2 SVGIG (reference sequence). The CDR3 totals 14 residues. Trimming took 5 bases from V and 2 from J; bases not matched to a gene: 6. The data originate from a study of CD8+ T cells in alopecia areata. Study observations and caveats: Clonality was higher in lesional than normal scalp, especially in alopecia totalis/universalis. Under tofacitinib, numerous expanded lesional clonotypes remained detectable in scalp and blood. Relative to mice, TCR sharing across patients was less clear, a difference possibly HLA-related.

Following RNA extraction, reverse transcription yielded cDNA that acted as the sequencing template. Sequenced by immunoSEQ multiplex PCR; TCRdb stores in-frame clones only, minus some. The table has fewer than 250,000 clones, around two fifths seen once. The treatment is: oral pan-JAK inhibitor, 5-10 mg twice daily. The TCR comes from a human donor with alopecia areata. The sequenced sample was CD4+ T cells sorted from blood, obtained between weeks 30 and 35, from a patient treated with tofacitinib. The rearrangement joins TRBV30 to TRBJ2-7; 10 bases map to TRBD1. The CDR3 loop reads CAWAGQGKTYEQYF. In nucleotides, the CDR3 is TGTGCCTGGGCGGGACAGGGGAAAACCTACGAGCAGTACTTC. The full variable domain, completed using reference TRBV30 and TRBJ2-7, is SQTIHQWPATLVQPVGSPLSLECTVEGTSNPNLYWYRQAAGRGLQLLFYSVGIGQISSEVPQNLSASRPQDRQFILSSKKLLLSDSGFYLCAWAGQGKTYEQYFGPGTRLTVT.